This TCR beta chain emerged from a study of human T cells and chemical hapten exposure. On the study more broadly: Patients, predominantly female, presented with alopecia areata, totalis or universalis.

Between the trimmed V and J ends, which lost 8 bases and 5 bases, there was a span of 19 bases. The CDR3 covers 15 residues. Germline-derived CDR1 and CDR2 are MNHEY and SVGEGT. Authors' analysis steps: A typical sample had roughly 91,000 TCRs, with roughly 23,224 to 690,600 overall. TCRdb processed the RACE reads anew with MiXCR; each CDR3 protein has one entry. The V and J calls reflect TCRdb's pipeline rather than the authors' work. This table holds under 300,000 distinct CDR3 sequences, more than 6.5% found once. Regarding time point: pre-sensitization, week 0. Treatment: therapeutic diphenylcyclopropenone sensitization with weekly scalp DPC. About this clonotype itself: The antigen is not known.

Study-level results: Donors were affected by alopecia, so their immune reaction might vary from that of healthy individuals.

This chain connects TRBV6-2 or TRBV6-3 to TRBJ1-5; weak D call: TRBD1 (6 bases). The sample consisted of whole blood, taken in connection with sensitization to the hapten diphenylcyclopropenone (DPC). The source is a woman aged 40-49 years with alopecia areata. Some clones in this sample may be carry-over from other donors' samples. The CDR3 DNA reads as TGTGCCAGCTCAAGGGGGGCCAGGGCCGATCAGCCCCAGCATTTT. It yields the protein CASSRGARADQPQHF.